This TCR beta chain was identified during a study of identifying expanded T cells in peripheral blood. The protocol was immunoSEQ multiplex PCR, while the TCRdb copy is restricted to in-frame clones and leaves out a portion. The sample consists of about 85,000 clones, around 89% of them appearing once. With regard to this clone: Its antigen is unknown.

Collection occurred without any documented infections or immune events in donors. This CDR3 comprises 16 residues. V dropped 1 base and J dropped 4 bases, with 14 bases sitting between them. The germline gives CDR1 SGHAT, CDR2 FQNNGV. The study's findings and limits: Variance in clone template counts between roughly 2-week samples significantly increased with total template count across all healthy donors. About 1.2 clones differed between technical replicates, versus about 17 and 20 over time.

The sequencing input was blood. V gene TRBV11-2 combines with J gene TRBJ1-3; a possible D gene is TRBD1 (6 bases). This sequence was found in a person aged 18 to 75 in good health. CDR3 protein: CASSLVPQGRGNTIYF. In DNA, the CDR3 is TGTGCCAGCAGCTTAGTGCCGCAGGGGCGAGGAAACACCATATATTTT.